Following are 14 T cell receptor beta chains from one sample sequenced in a study of human T cells and chemical hapten exposure. The time point: pre-sensitization, week 0. Treatment indicated: therapeutic diphenylcyclopropenone sensitization with weekly scalp DPC. TCRdb ran MiXCR on the RACE reads and lists one entry per CDR3 protein. Of 250,000 or so distinct CDR3 sequences detected, roughly 8% appear once; the ten largest clones hold 1.2%. The input for sequencing was whole blood, taken in connection with sensitization to the hapten diphenylcyclopropenone (DPC). The source is a man between 18 and 35 years old with alopecia areata. Some clones in this sample may be carry-over from other donors' samples.

This clonotype appeared many times. One end of the junction varies from germline; a read error may be responsible. CDR3 nucleotides: TGTGCCACCAGCAGAGATCGGGGGACTAGCTCATTTTATTGTTTT. Protein sequence: CATSRDRGTSSFYCF. This chain uses TRBV15 with TRBJ2-3; 9 positions match TRBD2. CDR1 is LNHNV and CDR2 is YYDKDF in the germline V gene (reference sequence). The CDR3 covers 15 residues.

The chain links TRBV4-2 to TRBJ2-2; 8 nucleotides align to TRBD1. With 4 bases clipped from V and 1 base from J, the junction kept 2 bases outside the gene matches. Germline V gene lookup returns CDR1 LGHNA and CDR2 YNFKEQ. This CDR3 has 15 amino acids. The CDR3 DNA is TGTGCCAGCAGCCGGGACAGGAAGAACACCGGGGAGCTGTTTTTT. Its protein product is CASSRDRKNTGELFF.

This clonotype was seen a few times. The CDR3 bases are TGTGCCAGCGGGTCACAGGCGTCCTCCTACAATGAGCAGTTCTTC. This sequence encodes CASGSQASSYNEQFF. The chain has TRBV6-2 or TRBV6-3 and TRBJ2-1; TRBD1 might be the D (5 bases). This CDR3 contains 15 residues. Germline V gene data show CDR1 as MNHEY and CDR2 as SVGEGT. V lost 8 bases and J lost 0, with 14 bases in between.

This clonotype was observed many times. The chain uses TRBV12-3 or TRBV12-4 and TRBJ1-2, with a possible D match to TRBD1 (5 bases). The CDR3 extends over 13 amino acids. V dropped 3 bases and J dropped 4 bases, with 9 bases sitting between them. The CDR3 loop is CASSFTGGYGYTF. The CDR3 bases are TGTGCCAGCAGTTTCACGGGGGGCTATGGCTACACCTTC.

The rearrangement uses TRBV6-1 and TRBJ1-5, with no clear D. V dropped 3 bases and J dropped 4 bases, with 7 bases sitting between them. This CDR3 is built from 13 residues. Germline CDR1 and CDR2: MNHNS and SASEGT. The CDR3 bases are TGTGCCAGCAGTGAGACGGATAATCAGCCCCAGCATTTT. It translates to CASSETDNQPQHF.

The chain has TRBV6-2 or TRBV6-3 and TRBJ2-1; maybe TRBD2 (6 bases). The CDR3 sequence is 17 residues long. The V gene lost 0 bases and the J gene lost 7 bases, with 19 bases spanning the gap. CDR1 and CDR2 (germline): MNHEY, SVGEGT. In nucleotides, the CDR3 is TGTGCCAGCAGTTACTCCGTCGCACTAGCAGTTGGGAATGAGCAGTTCTTC. Translating it yields CASSYSVALAVGNEQFF.

In this sample, this clonotype turned up a few times. The chain recombines TRBV6-2 or TRBV6-3 with TRBJ2-1, with TRBD2 identical over 11 bases. The V gene end was trimmed by 6 bases and the J gene end by 8 bases; junction bases not matched to a gene: 18. This CDR3 contains 18 residues. The germline V gene has CDR1 MNHEY and CDR2 SVGEGT. As DNA, the CDR3 is TGTGCCAGCAGCCTGGACCGGGACTATGCTAGCGGGGGGTATGAGCAGTTCTTC. Encoded protein: CASSLDRDYASGGYEQFF.

This clonotype was observed at least ten times. V is TRBV5-1 and J is TRBJ1-1; D is unresolved. V lost 0 bases and J 1 base, leaving 7 bases between the germline ends. Germline V gives CDR1 SGHRS, CDR2 YFSETQ. The length of the CDR3 is 14 residues. The CDR3 region has the DNA TGCGCCAGCAGCTTGGTTCCAGGGAACACTGAAGCTTTCTTT. Protein: CASSLVPGNTEAFF.

This clonotype occurred a few times. The CDR3 protein is CASRLGQGNYEQYF. For the CDR3, the DNA is TGTGCCAGCAGGCTGGGACAGGGGAACTACGAGCAGTACTTC. The chain links TRBV28 to TRBJ2-7; 10 positions agree with TRBD1. Germline values: CDR1 MDHEN, CDR2 SYDVKM. V shed 6 bases and J 3 bases; nucleotides not matched to a gene: 5. The CDR3 spans 14 residues.

This clonotype was counted at least ten times. The CDR3 here is CASSPLLGTAYGYTF. In nucleotides, the CDR3 is TGTGCCAGCAGTCCCCTTCTCGGGACGGCTTATGGCTACACCTTC. The chain links TRBV28 to TRBJ1-2, with a weak D call TRBD1 (5 bases). This CDR3 is 15 amino acids long. Germline loops: CDR1 MDHEN, CDR2 SYDVKM. V was shortened by 5 bases and J by 5 bases, with 18 bases between the two germline ends.

This clonotype was counted only a few times. V and J are TRBV20-1 and TRBJ1-3; 8 nucleotides line up with TRBD1. Trimming took 3 bases from V and 1 from J; bases not matched to a gene: 2. The CDR3 is 14 amino acids. From germline, CDR1 is DFQATT and CDR2 SNEGSKA (reference sequence). DNA for the CDR3: TGCAGTGCTAGCAGGGACAGGTCTGGAAACACCATATATTTT. Its translation: CSASRDRSGNTIYF.

This clonotype appeared once. The chain recombines TRBV20-1 with TRBJ1-1; 10 bases fit TRBD1. CDR1 and CDR2 (germline): DFQATT, SNEGSKA (reference sequence). The CDR3 extends over 14 amino acids. The V and J ends lost 6 bases and 4 bases, in that order; junction bases with no gene match: 8. CDR3 nucleotides: TGCAGTGCGCGAGGGACAGGGGAACGCACTGAAGCTTTCTTT. Translated: CSARGTGERTEAFF.

This clonotype was seen only a few times. The J gene is TRBJ2-3, the V gene TRBV2, with 9 bases lining up with TRBD1. The ends lost 4 bases at V and 5 bases at J; junction bases unmatched: 4. Germline V gives CDR1 SNHLY, CDR2 FYNNEI. This CDR3 is 14 amino acids long. CDR3 sequence: CASSVQGARDTQYF. CDR3 nucleotides: TGTGCCAGCAGTGTACAGGGGGCGAGAGATACGCAGTATTTT.

The chain uses TRBV7-2 and TRBJ1-2; D is unresolved. The length of the CDR3 is 12 residues. Germline loops: CDR1 SGHTA, CDR2 FQGNSA. V dropped 6 bases and J dropped 4 bases, with 9 bases sitting between them. CDR3 DNA sequence: TGTGCCAGCAGAGAGGCTTCCTATGGCTACACCTTC. It specifies CASREASYGYTF.